This T cell receptor (beta chain) emerged from a study of blood T cell repertoires in COVID-19. For the study at large: T cells, B-cell-depleted T cells, or PBMCs provided the cDNA or gDNA that served as material.

Cohorts were based on clinical histories the participants reported. In the 2 weeks before study entry, exposed participants met a COVID-19 case, which was PCR-confirmed or clinician-diagnosed. Authors' methods: Estimates of nucleated cell counts were drawn from the amplification of reference gene primers. The assay was immunoSEQ multiplex PCR, and TCRdb's table has in-frame clones only and misses some. From that table come the V and J calls and clone size; the DNA was used to work out D and trimming. The data contain some 180,000 clones, more than 75% of them singletons. Germline lookup yields CDR1 MNHEY and CDR2 SMNVEV (reference sequence). The CDR3 has 16 residues. The V gene end was trimmed by 6 bases and the J gene end by 1 base; junction bases not matched to a gene: 9.

This rearrangement joins TRBV27 to TRBJ2-7; 10 nucleotides line up with TRBD2. The clonotype comes from a man in his sixties who had been exposed to COVID-19. The sample consisted of PBMCs or T cells enriched from blood (not recorded which). Written as DNA, the CDR3 is TGTGCCAGCAGGAGGACCGGGACTAGCGCATCCTACGAGCAGTACTTC. This encodes CASRRTGTSASYEQYF.